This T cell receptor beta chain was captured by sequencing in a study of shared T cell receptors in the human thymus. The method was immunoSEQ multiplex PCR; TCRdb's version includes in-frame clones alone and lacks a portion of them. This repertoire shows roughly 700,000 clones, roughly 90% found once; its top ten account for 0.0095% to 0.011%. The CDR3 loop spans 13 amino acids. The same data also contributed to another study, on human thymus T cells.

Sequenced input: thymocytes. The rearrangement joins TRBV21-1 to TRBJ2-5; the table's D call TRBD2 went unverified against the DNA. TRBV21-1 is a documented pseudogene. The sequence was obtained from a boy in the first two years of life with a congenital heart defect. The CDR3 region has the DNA TGTGCCAGCAGTCCTAGACCGCAAGAGACCCAGTACTTC. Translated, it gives CASSPRPQETQYF.